Each of the 30 T cell receptor beta chains below was sequenced from the same sample in a study of technical replicates of blood from a few donors. Using immunoSEQ multiplex PCR, the repertoire was profiled, and TCRdb retains in-frame clones only, with some absent. The repertoire holds roughly 70,000 clones, with 90% as singletons. The sequenced material came from PBMCs. These receptors originate from a human donor in good health. Some clones in this sample may be carry-over from other donors' samples.

The chain carries TRBV2 and TRBJ2-7; 12 nucleotides agree with TRBD1. The V gene end was trimmed by 6 bases and the J gene end by 6 bases; junction bases not matched to a gene: 6. The CDR3 totals 14 residues. Germline CDR1 and CDR2: SNHLY and FYNNEI. The CDR3 nucleotides read TGTGCCAGCAGGGGGGGACAGGGGGCCGTCGAGCAGTACTTC. It encodes CASRGGQGAVEQYF.

The J gene is TRBJ2-3, the V gene TRBV4-3; 7 bases fit TRBD2. CDR3 length: 16 residues. Germline loops: CDR1 LGHNA, CDR2 YSLEER. The V segment lost 3 bases and the J segment 1 base; nucleotides outside the gene matches: 7. Written as DNA, the CDR3 is TGCGCCAGCAGCCAGTACCATGGGAGGGGCACAGATACGCAGTATTTT. It translates to CASSQYHGRGTDTQYF.

J is TRBJ2-7 and V is TRBV7-9, with 11 bases identical to TRBD2. The CDR3 extends over 13 amino acids. V lost 3 bases, J lost 5 bases, and 0 bases stayed unmatched. The germline gives CDR1 SEHNR, CDR2 FQNEAQ (reference sequence). The CDR3 here is CASSFSGGDEQYF. CDR3 nucleotide sequence: TGTGCCAGCAGCTTTAGCGGGGGGGACGAGCAGTACTTC.

This rearrangement joins TRBV7-3 to TRBJ2-1, with 10 bases that match TRBD1. Unmatched junction bases numbered 12, after V lost 3 bases and J lost 10 bases. This CDR3 is built from 16 residues. The germline V gene has CDR1 SGHTA and CDR2 FQGTGA. The CDR3 sequence: CASSFPPGQGRWEQFF. The CDR3 bases are TGTGCCAGCAGCTTCCCACCGGGACAGGGGCGCTGGGAGCAGTTCTTC.

This rearrangement joins TRBV15 to TRBJ1-1; unclear D gene. The V end lost 3 bases, the J end lost 8 bases, and 10 bases lay between the germline ends. The V gene's germline CDR1 is LNHNV and CDR2 YYDKDF (reference sequence). CDR3 length: 12 residues. The CDR3 protein is CATSRGGPEAFF. The CDR3 DNA is TGTGCCACCAGCAGGGGAGGGCCAGAAGCTTTCTTT. Drawing the rest from reference TRBV15 and TRBJ1-1, the complete variable domain is DAMVIQNPRYQVTQFGKPVTLSCSQTLNHNVMYWYQQKSSQAPKLLFHYYDKDFNNEADTPDNFQSRRPNTSFCFLDIRSPGLGDTAMYLCATSRGGPEAFFGQGTRLTVV.

J is TRBJ2-7 and V is TRBV7-2; the match to TRBD2 covers 8 bases. CDR3 length: 17 amino acids. CDR1 is SGHTA, CDR2 FQGNSA, per germline. The V gene end was trimmed by 1 base and the J gene end by 2 bases; junction bases not matched to a gene: 10. The CDR3 DNA follows: TGTGCCAGCAGCTTAGTTGGTGGCGGGAGGATCCCCTACGAGCAGTACTTC. This encodes CASSLVGGGRIPYEQYF.

The chain links TRBV4-1 to TRBJ2-1; 9 positions agree with TRBD1. The CDR3 runs 15 residues. The V and J ends lost 5 bases and 7 bases, in that order; junction bases with no gene match: 9. From germline, CDR1 is MGHRA and CDR2 YSYEKL. Here the CDR3 DNA reads TGCGCCAGCAGCGATAAACCGGGACAGGGAAATGAGCAGTTCTTC. Translating gives CASSDKPGQGNEQFF.

The rearrangement joins TRBV29-1 to TRBJ2-7; 13 bases align to TRBD2. CDR1 is SQVTM and CDR2 is ANQGSEA in the germline V gene. The CDR3 consists of 16 residues. Germline trimming cut 6 bases from V and 0 bases from J; bases unmatched to any gene: 8. The CDR3 nucleotides are TGCAGCGTCAAAGGACTAGCGGGAGCATACTCCTACGAGCAGTACTTC. This gives the protein CSVKGLAGAYSYEQYF.

The genes are TRBV29-1 and TRBJ1-1; weak D call: TRBD1 (5 bases). Looked up from germline, CDR1 is SQVTM and CDR2 is ANQGSEA. The length of the CDR3 is 12 residues. Deletions cut 7 bases from V and 2 bases from J, with 11 bases between. CDR3 amino acids: CSASTGNTEAFF. The CDR3 bases are TGCAGCGCTTCTACAGGAAACACTGAAGCTTTCTTT.

The chain combines TRBV7-6 with TRBJ2-1; 11 nucleotides match TRBD1. CDR1 is SGHVS and CDR2 is FNYEAQ in the germline V gene. Unmatched junction bases numbered 6, after V lost 4 bases and J lost 7 bases. This CDR3 contains 15 residues. The CDR3: CASSSGQGVGNEQFF. CDR3 coding DNA: TGTGCCAGCAGCTCGGGACAGGGGGTAGGAAATGAGCAGTTCTTC.

The chain couples TRBV4-2 to TRBJ2-5; 12 bases align to TRBD2. This CDR3 region has 15 residues. V was clipped by 2 bases and J by 3 bases; unmatched bases: 1. The germline V gene has CDR1 LGHNA and CDR2 YNFKEQ. CDR3 amino acids: CASSQSSGREETQYF. CDR3 sequence (DNA): TGTGCCAGCAGCCAATCTAGCGGGAGGGAAGAGACCCAGTACTTC.

This clone showed up just once. The chain employs TRBV5-6 and TRBJ2-1; 10 bases are shared with TRBD2. This CDR3 region has 16 residues. V lost 3 bases and J lost 5; bases outside the gene matches: 8. Germline loops: CDR1 SGHDT, CDR2 YYEEEE. CDR3 amino acids: CASSSPRTSGHNEQFF. The CDR3 coding sequence is TGTGCCAGCAGCTCCCCGCGGACTAGCGGTCACAATGAGCAGTTCTTC. Together with reference TRBV5-6 and TRBJ2-1, the CDR3 gives the full variable domain: DAGVTQSPTHLIKTRGQQVTLRCSPKSGHDTVSWYQQALGQGPQFIFQYYEEEERQRGNFPDRFSGHQFPNYSSELNVNALLLGDSALYLCASSSPRTSGHNEQFFGPGTRLTVL.

This chain connects TRBV18 to TRBJ2-4, with D maybe TRBD1 (5 bases). V was shortened by 0 bases and J by 0 bases, with 15 bases between the two germline ends. Germline assignment: CDR1 KGHSH and CDR2 LQKENI. CDR3 length equals 18 residues. CDR3 loop: CASSPPSRVNLAKNIQYF. DNA for the CDR3: TGTGCCAGCTCACCACCGTCCAGGGTAAATTTAGCCAAAAACATTCAGTACTTC. The whole variable domain, filled in from reference TRBV18 and TRBJ2-4, reads NAGVMQNPRHLVRRRGQEARLRCSPMKGHSHVYWYRQLPEEGLKFMVYLQKENIIDESGMPKERFSAEFPKEGPSILRIQQVVRGDSAAYFCASSPPSRVNLAKNIQYFGAGTRLSVL.

The CDR3 nucleotides are TGTGCCAGCAGCCGACTAGCGGGAGGGAACACCGGGGAGCTGTTTTTT. This translates into CASSRLAGGNTGELFF. This rearrangement joins TRBV7-3 to TRBJ2-2, with 13 bases fitting TRBD2. V shed 5 bases, J shed 1 base, and the junction held 1 base outside the gene matches. CDR3 length equals 16 residues. Germline CDR1 reads SGHTA; CDR2 reads FQGTGA.

The gene calls are TRBV19 and TRBJ1-4, with 10 nucleotides matching TRBD1. The CDR3 is 14 residues long. From germline, CDR1 is LNHDA and CDR2 SQIVND (reference sequence). With V trimmed by 7 bases and J by 5 bases, 4 bases remained unmatched. The CDR3 loop reads CASNPGQGNEKLFF. The CDR3 coding sequence is TGTGCCAGTAACCCGGGACAGGGGAATGAAAAACTGTTTTTT.

The chain has TRBV30 and TRBJ1-1, with 10 bases identical to TRBD1. This CDR3 region has 15 residues. V was clipped by 4 bases and J by 7 bases; unmatched bases: 12. The germline V gene encodes CDR1 GTSNPN and CDR2 SVGIG (reference sequence). The CDR3 bases are TGTGCCTGGAACAAAGGGACAGGGGATTTTTATGAAGCTTTCTTT. It translates to CAWNKGTGDFYEAFF.

V gene TRBV4-2 combines with J gene TRBJ2-1, with no clear D. Germline V gene sequence: CDR1 LGHNA, CDR2 YNFKEQ. This CDR3 contains 15 residues. V lost 0 bases, J lost 3 bases, and 9 bases lay in between. DNA for the CDR3: TGTGCCAGCAGCCAAGATTCGCGGCGCTACAATGAGCAGTTCTTC. Residues: CASSQDSRRYNEQFF.

This chain connects TRBV2 to TRBJ2-2, with 8 bases fitting TRBD2. The CDR3 covers 14 residues. Germline V gene lookup returns CDR1 SNHLY and CDR2 FYNNEI. After removal of 6 bases from V and 5 bases from J, the junction contained 5 bases not matched to a gene. CDR3 sequence reads: CASRSGGRTGELFF. The DNA of the CDR3 is TGTGCCAGCAGGTCGGGGGGGCGGACCGGGGAGCTGTTTTTT.

This chain links TRBV9 with TRBJ2-1; TRBD1 might be the D (7 bases). In germline, CDR1 is SGDLS, CDR2 YYNGEE. The CDR3 is made up of 15 amino acids. V lost 3 bases and J lost 6, with 16 bases in between. As DNA, the CDR3 is TGTGCCAGCAGCGGTCAGGGGGGTGGAGGCAATGAGCAGTTCTTC. Residues: CASSGQGGGGNEQFF. The whole variable domain, filled in from reference TRBV9 and TRBJ2-1, reads DSGVTQTPKHLITATGQRVTLRCSPRSGDLSVYWYQQSLDQGLQFLIQYYNGEERAKGNILERFSAQQFPDLHSELNLSSLELGDSALYFCASSGQGGGGNEQFFGPGTRLTVL.

The DNA of the CDR3 is TGTGCCAGTAGTATCAGGGAGGGAAATCAGCCCCAGCATTTT. This sequence encodes CASSIREGNQPQHF. The chain has TRBV19 and TRBJ1-5, with TRBD1 as a possible D gene (5 bases). Germline V lookup: CDR1 LNHDA, CDR2 SQIVND (reference sequence). With 3 bases removed from V and 4 bases from J, the gap between germline ends came to 10 bases. CDR3 length equals 14 residues.

The CDR3 loop is CASSSTEIAKNIQYF. In DNA form, the CDR3 reads TGTGCCAGCAGCTCCACTGAAATAGCCAAAAACATTCAGTACTTC. J is TRBJ2-4 and V is TRBV13; D unclear. V lost 4 bases, J lost 0 bases, and 10 bases lay in between. From germline, CDR1 is PRHDT and CDR2 FYEKMQ (reference sequence). The CDR3 loop spans 15 amino acids.

This chain joins TRBV2 and TRBJ2-7; 11 bases map to TRBD2. Germline values: CDR1 SNHLY, CDR2 FYNNEI. The CDR3 is 16 amino acids. With 5 bases clipped from V and 3 bases from J, the junction kept 9 bases outside the gene matches. The CDR3: CASSQTPTSGGYEQYF. CDR3 nucleotides: TGTGCCAGCAGTCAAACCCCTACTAGCGGGGGCTACGAGCAGTACTTC.

This chain uses TRBV5-6 with TRBJ2-1; 7 nucleotides line up with TRBD2. The CDR3 is 13 amino acids. J was trimmed by 6 bases and V by 4 bases; bases with no gene match: 4. In germline, CDR1 is SGHDT, CDR2 YYEEEE. CDR3 DNA sequence: TGTGCCAGCAGCAGCGGGACTGCCAATGAGCAGTTCTTC. Protein product: CASSSGTANEQFF.

As regards this clone: The junction shows a germline mismatch at one end, possibly a read error. The sample has other DNA sequences that encode this CDR3 too. The V call is TRBV6-5, the J call TRBJ2-5; no clear D. Germline V gene data show CDR1 as MNHEY and CDR2 as SVGAGI. CDR3 length: 14 residues. In nucleotides, the CDR3 is TGTGCTAGCAGCATGTCGAAACTCCAAGAGACCCAGTACTTC. Amino acid sequence: CASSMSKLQETQYF.

This sequence joins TRBV6-5 and TRBJ2-7; 7 bases agree with TRBD2. The ends lost 0 bases at V and 7 bases at J; junction bases unmatched: 9. The CDR3 loop spans 15 amino acids. Germline V lookup: CDR1 MNHEY, CDR2 SVGAGI. CDR3 nucleotide sequence: TGTGCCAGCAGTTACTCGCGACTAGCCGGGCGGGAGCAGTACTTC. Translation: CASSYSRLAGREQYF.

The chain couples TRBV19 to TRBJ1-3; TRBD1 matches 9 bases. Germline V CDR1 and CDR2: LNHDA, SQIVND (reference sequence). This CDR3 is 15 amino acids long. V lost 10 bases to trimming and J lost 8 bases; unmatched junction nucleotides: 15. CDR3 sequence (DNA): TGTGCCATTCGCGACAGGGGGATTCACTCGGACACCATATATTTT. Translated: CAIRDRGIHSDTIYF.

This chain links TRBV2 with TRBJ2-7; TRBD2 agrees at 10 bases. The CDR3 covers 16 residues. Trimming removed 6 bases from V and 2 bases from J; junction bases left unmatched: 10. CDR1 and CDR2 from the germline V gene are SNHLY and FYNNEI. This CDR3 reads CASREHSGRPPYEQYF. CDR3 coding DNA: TGTGCCAGCAGGGAACATAGCGGGAGGCCTCCCTACGAGCAGTACTTC.

The V gene is TRBV19, the J gene TRBJ1-1; 7 bases agree with TRBD1. Per germline, CDR1 LNHDA and CDR2 SQIVND (reference sequence). The V gene end was trimmed by 6 bases and the J gene end by 0 bases; junction bases not matched to a gene: 4. The CDR3 is 14 amino acids. In nucleotides, the CDR3 is TGTGCCAGTAGCCCTAGGGGGCTGAACACTGAAGCTTTCTTT. It is translated as CASSPRGLNTEAFF.

V is TRBV2 and J is TRBJ2-1, with TRBD1 as a possible D gene (6 bases). V lost 11 bases and J 12 bases, leaving 17 bases between the germline ends. This CDR3 has 11 amino acids. CDR1 and CDR2 from the germline V gene are SNHLY and FYNNEI. CDR3 amino acids: CAPQGPAGQFF. The CDR3 nucleotides are TGTGCCCCCCAGGGGCCGGCCGGGCAGTTCTTC.

This chain connects TRBV4-1 to TRBJ2-6, with 7 bases matching TRBD2. The V gene's germline CDR1 is MGHRA and CDR2 YSYEKL. The CDR3 has 18 amino acids. Trimming took 1 base from V and 0 from J; bases not matched to a gene: 6. The CDR3 sequence is CASSQAGGGLSGANVLTF. The DNA of the CDR3 is TGCGCCAGCAGCCAAGCTGGGGGGGGACTCTCTGGGGCCAACGTCCTGACTTTC.